Following are 22 T cell receptor beta chains from one sample sequenced in a study of blood T cell repertoires in COVID-19. Data came from immunoSEQ multiplex PCR; TCRdb stores just in-frame clones and leaves some out. The sample shows over 300,000 clones, about 90% of them seen only once. The sample was peripheral blood. The receptors shown here come from a man aged 40-50 years with acute or convalescent COVID-19.

The rearrangement links TRBV20-1 to TRBJ1-1; D is undetermined. Germline V lookup: CDR1 DFQATT, CDR2 SNEGSKA (reference sequence). The V gene lost 5 bases and the J gene lost 3 bases, with 7 bases spanning the gap. The CDR3 runs 11 residues. The CDR3: CSAFSDTEAFF. CDR3 sequence (DNA): TGCAGTGCTTTCTCGGACACTGAAGCTTTCTTT.

This rearrangement joins TRBV7-3 to TRBJ2-2; D is possibly TRBD2 (5 bases). V dropped 5 bases and J dropped 0 bases, with 13 bases sitting between them. In germline, CDR1 is SGHTA, CDR2 FQGTGA. This CDR3 has 16 residues. CDR3 nucleotides: TGTGCCAGCAGCCGCCTCCCGGGGACGAACACCGGGGAGCTGTTTTTT. It codes for CASSRLPGTNTGELFF.

This chain joins TRBV10-3 and TRBJ1-6, with D perhaps matching TRBD1 (6 bases). The V and J ends lost 3 bases and 0 bases respectively, with 12 bases between them. The CDR3 has 17 residues. The germline V gene encodes CDR1 ENHRY and CDR2 SYGVKD. The CDR3 coding sequence is TGTGCCATCAGTGATAGGGGGTTGGGCTCCTATAATTCACCCCTCCACTTT. Amino acid sequence: CAISDRGLGSYNSPLHF.

J is TRBJ2-7 and V is TRBV28; 9 bases fit TRBD2. This CDR3 comprises 13 residues. V was clipped by 3 bases and J by 5 bases; unmatched bases: 2. Germline V gives CDR1 MDHEN, CDR2 SYDVKM. Here the CDR3 reads CASSLPSGDEQYF. CDR3 DNA sequence: TGTGCCAGCAGTTTGCCTAGCGGGGACGAGCAGTACTTC.

The chain combines TRBV12-3 or TRBV12-4 with TRBJ2-7; TRBD1 aligns across 9 bases. CDR3 size: 13 residues. V shed 5 bases, J shed 9 bases, and the junction held 8 bases outside the gene matches. In DNA form, the CDR3 reads TGTGCCAGCAGTCCGGGGACAGGGAAAGCGCAGTACTTC. Translated, it gives CASSPGTGKAQYF.

The rearrangement joins TRBV28 to TRBJ2-2; D may be TRBD1 (6 bases). Per the germline V gene, CDR1 is MDHEN and CDR2 is SYDVKM. Trimming took 8 bases from V and 2 from J, leaving 15 bases between them. The CDR3 is made up of 15 amino acids. The CDR3, as DNA: TGTGCCAGCTTCACCCGGACAGATAACACCGGGGAGCTGTTTTTT. Amino acid sequence: CASFTRTDNTGELFF.

V usage is TRBV28 and J usage is TRBJ2-3; D unresolved. Deletions cut 6 bases from V and 10 bases from J, with 20 bases between. The CDR3 is 14 residues long. Germline CDR1 reads MDHEN; CDR2 reads SYDVKM. DNA of the CDR3: TGTGCCAGCAGGCCTACGCGAGTTTACCGAGCGCAGTATTTT. This codes for CASRPTRVYRAQYF.

The V and J genes are TRBV4-1 and TRBJ2-5; a weak D match, TRBD1 (6 bases). Germline CDR1 is MGHRA and CDR2 is YSYEKL. The ends were cut back, 4 bases at V and 3 bases at J, with 9 bases in the middle. The CDR3 extends over 13 amino acids. The CDR3 region is CASSPWTEETQYF. The DNA for the CDR3 is TGCGCCAGCAGCCCTTGGACAGAAGAGACCCAGTACTTC.

This chain uses TRBV9 with TRBJ2-5; possibly TRBD2 for D (6 bases). In germline, CDR1 is SGDLS, CDR2 YYNGEE. The V gene lost 0 bases and the J gene lost 2 bases, with 14 bases spanning the gap. This CDR3 spans 16 amino acids. The CDR3 bases are TGTGCCAGCAGCGTAGGGGGACTCCTACTTCAAGAGACCCAGTACTTC. Translating gives CASSVGGLLLQETQYF.

This chain uses TRBV3-1 (or the pseudogene TRBV3-2) with TRBJ2-3, with D perhaps TRBD1 (5 bases). Germline CDR1 reads LGHDT; CDR2 reads YNNKEL (reference sequence). Between the trimmed V and J ends, which lost 5 bases and 5 bases, there was a span of 14 bases. The CDR3 is 14 amino acids. The CDR3 nucleotides read TGTGCCAGCAGCTCGCCACTGCAGGGAGATACGCAGTATTTT. Translated, it gives CASSSPLQGDTQYF.

The chain couples TRBV5-4 to TRBJ2-5, with D possibly matching TRBD1 (6 bases). Germline V gene sequence: CDR1 SGHNT, CDR2 YYREEE (reference sequence). CDR3 length equals 16 residues. V lost 2 bases and J 5 bases, leaving 19 bases between the germline ends. The CDR3 loop is CASSFGQPREWETQYF. CDR3 coding DNA: TGTGCCAGCAGCTTCGGACAGCCACGAGAGTGGGAGACCCAGTACTTC.

The chain recombines TRBV11-3 with TRBJ1-3; D gene unclear. The CDR3 loop spans 14 amino acids. V shed 3 bases and J shed 2 bases, with 8 bases lying between them. CDR1 is SGHNT, CDR2 YENEEA, per germline. The CDR3 DNA sequence: TGTGCCAGCAGCTTCGGCGGAACTGGAAACACCATATATTTT. Translation gives CASSFGGTGNTIYF.

The chain couples TRBV27 to TRBJ2-2, with 7 bases identical to TRBD1. V shed 3 bases and J 6 bases; nucleotides not matched to a gene: 7. Germline V CDR1 and CDR2: MNHEY, SMNVEV (reference sequence). The CDR3 has 15 residues. The CDR3 loop reads CASSFGTAPSGELFF. The CDR3 nucleotides read TGTGCCAGCAGTTTTGGGACAGCTCCGTCCGGGGAGCTGTTTTTT.

The chain has TRBV3-1 (or the pseudogene TRBV3-2) and TRBJ1-3; D is uncertain. Germline V gives CDR1 LGHDT, CDR2 YNNKEL (reference sequence). V was clipped by 1 base and J by 0 bases, with 4 bases between them. The CDR3 spans 14 residues. The CDR3 is CASSQVRSGNTIYF. The CDR3 DNA sequence: TGTGCCAGCAGCCAAGTGCGCTCTGGAAACACCATATATTTT.

This chain links TRBV6-5 with TRBJ1-1; 9 bases are a match to TRBD1. V gave up 8 bases and J gave up 5 bases; unmatched junction bases: 12. Germline V CDR1 and CDR2: MNHEY, SVGAGI. This CDR3 is 15 amino acids long. CDR3 nucleotides: TGTGCCAGCCAAGACCCGGGACAGGGAAAGACTGAAGCTTTCTTT. Its protein is CASQDPGQGKTEAFF.

This chain connects TRBV5-1 to TRBJ2-5; TRBD1 matches at 7 bases. Trimming at V came to 0 bases and at J to 4 bases, leaving 9 bases not matched to a gene. The CDR3 spans 16 residues. Per germline, CDR1 SGHRS and CDR2 YFSETQ. CDR3 coding DNA: TGCGCCAGCAGCTTGGGGACAGGCAGCTCTGGAGAGACCCAGTACTTC. Its translation is CASSLGTGSSGETQYF.

The chain couples TRBV27 to TRBJ2-7; TRBD1 agrees at 10 bases. This CDR3 spans 16 amino acids. J gave up 1 base and V 0 bases, and 3 bases lay outside the gene matches. The germline gives CDR1 MNHEY, CDR2 SMNVEV (reference sequence). The CDR3 protein is CASSLSGQGFSYEQYF. The CDR3 nucleotides are TGTGCCAGCAGTTTATCGGGACAGGGGTTTTCCTACGAGCAGTACTTC.

The J gene is TRBJ1-1, the V gene TRBV6-2 or TRBV6-3; 7 nucleotides align to TRBD1. This CDR3 comprises 16 residues. V shed 2 bases and J 5 bases; nucleotides not matched to a gene: 11. Germline V gene lookup returns CDR1 MNHEY and CDR2 SVGEGT. The CDR3 is CASSYGVPGGFTEAFF. The CDR3 DNA is TGTGCCAGCAGTTACGGCGTACCAGGGGGTTTTACTGAAGCTTTCTTT.

This chain links TRBV25-1 with TRBJ2-7; TRBD2 is a possible D gene (5 bases). The CDR3 has 14 amino acids. CDR1 MGHDK and CDR2 SYGVNS come from the germline V gene. V was clipped by 6 bases and J by 2 bases, with 14 bases between them. The CDR3 DNA follows: TGTGCCAGCAGCCCAAAACTAGGCCCCTACGAGCAGTACTTC. Its translation: CASSPKLGPYEQYF.

The rearrangement joins TRBV29-1 to TRBJ2-3; 9 bases agree with TRBD1. Germline CDR1 SQVTM, CDR2 ANQGSEA. This CDR3 has 15 amino acids. Trimming took 5 bases from V and 6 from J; bases not matched to a gene: 12. The CDR3 spells CSVYRRDRVVDTQYF. DNA of the CDR3: TGCAGCGTTTACCGCCGGGACAGGGTCGTTGATACGCAGTATTTT.

The CDR3, as DNA: TGTGCCAGCAGCCAACGGGACAGTGGAAACACCATATATTTT. It is translated as CASSQRDSGNTIYF. The chain recombines TRBV3-1 (or the pseudogene TRBV3-2) with TRBJ1-3, with 7 bases matching TRBD1. The V gene end was trimmed by 2 bases and the J gene end by 3 bases; junction bases not matched to a gene: 1. Germline values: CDR1 LGHDT, CDR2 YNNKEL (reference sequence). The CDR3 runs 14 residues.

This chain joins TRBV6-1 and TRBJ1-4; 8 positions match TRBD1. This CDR3 spans 17 amino acids. The germline V gene has CDR1 MNHNS and CDR2 SASEGT. Trimming removed 1 base from V and 7 bases from J; junction bases left unmatched: 11. The CDR3: CASSEVPPRGRGEKLFF. The DNA of the CDR3 is TGTGCCAGCAGTGAAGTCCCCCCCAGGGGGCGTGGTGAAAAACTGTTTTTT.